These T cell receptor beta chains were read from a single sample in a study of blood T cell repertoires in COVID-19. The protocol was immunoSEQ multiplex PCR, while the TCRdb copy is restricted to in-frame clones and leaves out a portion. The data hold around 200,000 clones, with about 80% observed a single time. Sequencing was performed on peripheral blood. All receptors derive from a human donor in a cohort sampled during active COVID-19. CDR3s include the opening cysteine and the closing phenylalanine or tryptophan. A D gene is named only where the DNA matches it firmly. Clone size is stated in some rows and not others, as once, few, many or a class when expanded.

V	J	size	D	CDR3	DNA
TRBV27	TRBJ2-4	-	TRBD1	CASSQDRGRDIQYF	TGTGCCAGCAGTCAGGACAGGGGTAGAGACATTCAGTACTTC
TRBV5-1	TRBJ1-4	-	-	CASSLGQNYEKLFF	TGCGCCAGCAGCTTGGGACAGAACTATGAAAAACTGTTTTTT
TRBV5-1	TRBJ1-1	-	TRBD1	CASSSGTGATEAFF	TGCGCCAGCAGCTCCGGGACAGGGGCCACTGAAGCTTTCTTT
TRBV30	TRBJ1-2	-	-	CAWSVLGGNYGYTF	TGTGCCTGGAGTGTACTTGGGGGGAACTATGGCTACACCTTC
TRBV7-7	TRBJ2-1	-	TRBD2	CASSPLAGGEDEQFF	TGTGCCAGCAGCCCGCTAGCGGGGGGAGAAGATGAGCAGTTCTTC
TRBV28	TRBJ1-2	-	TRBD1	CASSKLEGAWNGYTF	TGTGCCAGCAGTAAACTCGAGGGGGCATGGAATGGCTACACCTTC
TRBV5-8	TRBJ1-1	-	-	CASSLMGPGAVGEAFF	TGTGCCAGCAGCTTGATGGGTCCGGGCGCGGTCGGGGAGGCTTTCTTT
TRBV3-1/TRBV3-2	TRBJ2-7	-	-	CASSQGREQQYEQYF	TGTGCCAGCAGCCAAGGGAGGGAACAGCAATACGAGCAGTACTTC
TRBV7-2	TRBJ1-2	-	-	CASSLEGRNYGYTF	TGTGCCAGCAGCTTAGAAGGGAGAAACTATGGCTACACCTTC
TRBV10-3	TRBJ2-3	-	-	CAISETAGSDTQYF	TGTGCCATCAGTGAGACCGCAGGGTCAGATACGCAGTATTTT
TRBV5-4	TRBJ2-1	-	TRBD1	CASSPGTGFYNEQFF	TGTGCCAGCAGCCCCGGGACAGGGTTCTACAATGAGCAGTTCTTC
TRBV27	TRBJ2-7	-	TRBD1	CASRTGQGAYEQYF	TGTGCCAGCAGGACGGGACAGGGGGCCTACGAGCAGTACTTC
TRBV6-4	TRBJ2-3	-	-	CASSDSVGGDTQYF	TGTGCCAGCAGTGACTCCGTGGGGGGAGATACGCAGTATTTT
TRBV7-9	TRBJ2-7	-	TRBD1	CASSSGTDAYEQYF	TGTGCCAGCAGCTCCGGGACAGACGCCTACGAGCAGTACTTC
TRBV5-6	TRBJ2-7	-	-	CASSLDEGYEQYF	TGTGCCAGCAGCCTCGATGAGGGTTACGAGCAGTACTTC
TRBV27	TRBJ2-1	-	-	CASSLSGGANNEQFF	TGTGCCAGCAGTTTATCGGGGGGGGCTAACAATGAGCAGTTCTTC
TRBV7-9	TRBJ2-7	-	TRBD1	CASSLPLPRDSVYEQYF	TGTGCCAGCAGCTTACCCCTTCCGAGGGACAGCGTCTACGAGCAGTACTTC
TRBV5-1	TRBJ2-1	-	TRBD1	CASSPAGDRGMLEQFF	TGCGCCAGCAGCCCCGCCGGGGACAGGGGTATGCTTGAGCAGTTCTTC
TRBV6-5	TRBJ1-5	-	TRBD1	CATKGLGQGDQPQHF	TGTGCCACAAAAGGGTTGGGACAGGGGGATCAGCCCCAGCATTTT
TRBV11-2	TRBJ1-3	-	-	CASSLDLSGNTIYF	TGTGCCAGCAGCTTAGATTTGTCGGGAAACACCATATATTTT
TRBV27	TRBJ1-1	-	TRBD1	CASSYLGQGDTEAFF	TGTGCCAGCTCCTACCTAGGACAGGGCGACACTGAAGCTTTCTTT
TRBV7-9	TRBJ1-6	-	TRBD1	CASSLGQDNSPLHF	TGTGCCAGCAGCTTGGGACAGGATAATTCACCCCTCCACTTT
TRBV5-1	TRBJ1-1	-	-	CASSLGFEGWNTEAFF	TGCGCCAGCAGCTTGGGGTTCGAGGGTTGGAACACTGAAGCTTTCTTT
TRBV15	TRBJ1-6	-	TRBD1	CATSRDSFRQGPFHF	TGTGCCACCAGCAGAGATTCCTTTAGACAGGGGCCCTTCCACTTT
TRBV5-6	TRBJ2-7	-	-	CASSLNRVGEQYF	TGTGCCAGCAGCTTGAACAGGGTAGGCGAGCAGTACTTC
TRBV21-1	TRBJ2-7	-	-	CASRYAGGTFPYEQYF	TGTGCCAGCAGGTACGCCGGGGGGACATTCCCCTACGAGCAGTACTTC
TRBV5-1	TRBJ2-7	-	TRBD2	CASSLILAGEGEQYF	TGCGCCAGCAGCTTGATACTAGCGGGGGAGGGGGAGCAGTACTTC
TRBV5-6	TRBJ1-1	-	-	CASSPESRQVYTEAFF	TGTGCCAGCAGCCCGGAGTCCCGACAGGTTTACACTGAAGCTTTCTTT
TRBV2	TRBJ1-1	-	TRBD1	CASSAPGTGFTEAFF	TGTGCCAGCAGTGCCCCCGGGACAGGGTTCACTGAAGCTTTCTTT
TRBV6-8	TRBJ1-2	-	TRBD1	CAAPPDREKEGYTF	TGTGCCGCTCCCCCCGACAGGGAAAAGGAGGGCTACACCTTC
TRBV3-1/TRBV3-2	TRBJ2-2	-	-	CASSQGFGETGELFF	TGTGCCAGCAGCCAAGGTTTCGGGGAAACCGGGGAGCTGTTTTTT
TRBV3-1/TRBV3-2	TRBJ2-1	few	TRBD2	CASTQRGVAGVYNEQFF	TGTGCCAGCACCCAAAGGGGGGTAGCGGGGGTCTACAATGAGCAGTTCTTC
TRBV29-1	TRBJ1-1	-	-	CSALPPGGTEAFF	TGCAGCGCCCTCCCACCAGGCGGGACTGAAGCTTTCTTT
TRBV9	TRBJ2-2	-	-	CASSLQVHGELFF	TGTGCCAGCAGCCTCCAGGTCCACGGGGAGCTGTTTTTT
TRBV5-4	TRBJ1-1	-	-	CASSLDREGEEAFF	TGTGCCAGCAGCTTGGACAGGGAGGGAGAGGAGGCTTTCTTT
TRBV30	TRBJ1-1	-	-	CAWSPGVPSNTEAFF	TGTGCCTGGAGCCCGGGAGTCCCTAGCAACACTGAAGCTTTCTTT
TRBV15	TRBJ1-2	-	TRBD1	CATSSDRALGYTF	TGTGCCACCAGCTCGGACAGGGCCCTTGGCTACACCTTC
TRBV2	TRBJ2-7	-	-	CASRTDNTADYEQYF	TGTGCCAGCAGGACCGACAACACGGCCGACTACGAGCAGTACTTC
TRBV9	TRBJ2-1	-	TRBD2	CASSARLAGLDNEQFF	TGTGCCAGCAGCGCCAGACTAGCGGGGTTAGACAATGAGCAGTTCTTC
TRBV2	TRBJ1-2	-	TRBD1	CASDPPGQGLFGYTF	TGTGCCAGCGATCCCCCGGGACAGGGGCTTTTTGGCTACACCTTC
TRBV19	TRBJ2-7	-	TRBD1	CASSRRTGYLGEQYF	TGTGCCAGTAGTAGGCGGACAGGCTACCTCGGCGAGCAGTACTTC
TRBV12-3/TRBV12-4	TRBJ2-3	-	-	CAVRGLSTDTQYF	TGTGCCGTGCGGGGCCTGAGCACAGATACGCAGTATTTT
TRBV27	TRBJ2-7	-	TRBD2	CASSLLPGLVSGEQYF	TGTGCCAGCAGTTTATTACCGGGACTAGTTAGCGGCGAGCAGTACTTC
TRBV3-1/TRBV3-2	TRBJ2-7	-	TRBD1	CASSQYRGRTYEQYF	TGTGCCAGCAGCCAATACAGGGGTCGTACCTACGAGCAGTACTTC
TRBV5-1	TRBJ1-2	-	TRBD1	CASSSSGTVYGYTF	TGCGCCAGCAGCTCTTCCGGGACAGTGTATGGCTACACCTTC
TRBV19	TRBJ2-3	-	-	CASSTRLDTDTQYF	TGTGCCAGTAGTACCCGACTAGACACAGATACGCAGTATTTT
TRBV11-2	TRBJ1-2	once	TRBD1	CASSHFRDRGYYGYTF	TGTGCCAGCAGCCATTTCCGGGACAGGGGATACTATGGCTACACCTTC
TRBV9	TRBJ1-2	-	-	CASSVYSSYGYTF	TGTGCCAGCAGCGTATATAGCAGCTATGGCTACACCTTC
TRBV6-5	TRBJ2-7	-	TRBD1	CASSPDRGRYEQYF	TGTGCCAGCAGTCCCGACAGGGGCCGCTACGAGCAGTACTTC
TRBV3-1/TRBV3-2	TRBJ2-5	-	TRBD2	CASSQGLADLYQETQYF	TGTGCCAGCAGCCAAGGCCTAGCGGACCTGTACCAAGAGACCCAGTACTTC
TRBV2	TRBJ2-5	-	-	CASSLGGRGEETQYF	TGTGCCAGCAGCCTGGGGGGGCGAGGGGAAGAGACCCAGTACTTC
TRBV6-5	TRBJ2-7	-	-	CASGLVPNEQYF	TGTGCCAGCGGACTGGTCCCCAACGAGCAGTACTTC